This T cell receptor beta chain was sequenced during a study of blood T cell repertoires in COVID-19. The repertoire was sequenced with immunoSEQ multiplex PCR; TCRdb's copy has only in-frame clones and lacks some. The repertoire holds over 90,000 clones, with more than 80% as singletons. Trimming took 5 bases from V and 0 from J, leaving 10 bases between them. CDR3 length: 14 amino acids. Germline V gives CDR1 MGHDK, CDR2 SYGVNS. The clonotype comes from a human donor in a cohort sampled during active COVID-19. Sequencing was done on a sample of peripheral blood. The J gene is TRBJ1-2, the V gene TRBV25-1; TRBD1 is a possible D gene (5 bases). The CDR3 DNA sequence: TGTGCCAGCAGTAGGTCAGGGTCTAACTATGGCTACACCTTC. It translates to CASSRSGSNYGYTF.